These 20 T cell receptor beta chains were all obtained from the same sample, sequenced in a study of T cells in Graves' hyperthyroidism and ophthalmopathy. Researchers amplified the TCR beta CDR3 regions from RNA transcripts. First-round RT-PCR targeting the TCR CDR3 was performed with the HTBI primer set. MiXCR, run by TCRdb on the multiplex PCR reads, gives a single entry per CDR3 protein. This table has 330,000 or so distinct CDR3 sequences, about a sixth appearing once. Sequenced sample: blood. The receptors come from a woman aged 40 to 50 with Graves' ophthalmopathy.

With regard to this clonotype: An end of the junction does not agree with germline; a read error may underlie this. The J gene is TRBJ2-5, the V gene TRBV6-2 or TRBV6-3; D remains unclear. CDR1 and CDR2 from the germline V gene are MNHEY and SVGEGT. The CDR3 has 16 amino acids. The CDR3 region has the DNA TGTGCCAGCAGTTACTCGATGCGGACGTGGCAAGAGTCCCAGTACTTC. Encoded protein: CASSYSMRTWQESQYF.

The CDR3 region is CASSYLAGGISETQYF. CDR3 bases: TGTGCCAGCAGCTATCTAGCGGGGGGGATCAGCGAGACCCAGTACTTC. The chain carries TRBV11-2 and TRBJ2-5; 12 positions agree with TRBD2. This CDR3 is built from 16 residues. Germline CDR1 and CDR2: SGHAT and FQNNGV. Unmatched junction bases numbered 8, after V lost 4 bases and J lost 5 bases.

This clonotype was counted at least ten times. The J gene is TRBJ1-1, the V gene TRBV20-1; 9 bases agree with TRBD1. The CDR3 loop spans 14 amino acids. The trim removed 5 bases at V and 4 bases at J, leaving 8 bases unmatched. The V gene's germline CDR1 is DFQATT and CDR2 SNEGSKA (reference sequence). CDR3 nucleotides: TGCAGTGCTTCCGACAGGGGGAGCGGCACTGAAGCTTTCTTT. This sequence encodes CSASDRGSGTEAFF.

This clonotype turned up a few times. A read error is possible here, since a much larger clone lies one base away. The chain is built from TRBV5-1 and TRBJ2-5; D gene unclear. Germline loops: CDR1 SGHRS, CDR2 YFSETQ. CDR3 length equals 13 residues. With 0 bases removed from V and 3 bases from J, the gap between germline ends came to 6 bases. The chain's CDR3 is CASSLGSEETQYF. As DNA, the CDR3 is TGCGCCAGCAGCTTGGGATCGGAAGAGACCCAGTACTTC.

The sample holds many counts of this clonotype. CDR3 sequence (DNA): TGTGCCAGCAGTTTTCGACGCGGGGGAGGAAACACCATATATTTT. It encodes CASSFRRGGGNTIYF. The rearrangement uses TRBV6-2 or TRBV6-3 and TRBJ1-3, with D tentatively TRBD1 (5 bases). V was pared by 4 bases and J by 4 bases, with 14 bases between. The CDR3 spans 15 residues. Germline V gene sequence: CDR1 MNHEY, CDR2 SVGEGT.

This clonotype was seen many times. This rearrangement joins TRBV10-3 to TRBJ2-7; no clear D gene. V was trimmed by 0 bases and J by 4 bases, leaving 7 bases between them. Per germline, CDR1 ENHRY and CDR2 SYGVKD. This CDR3 has 13 amino acids. This chain's CDR3 is CAISESGIYEQYF. CDR3 nucleotides: TGTGCCATCAGTGAGTCGGGTATTTACGAGCAGTACTTC.

This clonotype was seen ten or more times. The chain uses TRBV9 and TRBJ2-3, with a weak D call TRBD2 (6 bases). The germline CDR1 and CDR2 sequences are SGDLS and YYNGEE. V lost 0 bases and J lost 0, with 8 bases in between. This CDR3 contains 15 residues. The CDR3 reads CASSVDSGSTDTQYF. The CDR3 region has the DNA TGTGCCAGCAGCGTAGATAGCGGTAGCACAGATACGCAGTATTTT.

This clonotype was seen repeatedly, ten times or more. The chain uses TRBV15 and TRBJ2-5; D remains unclear. This CDR3 region has 12 residues. Germline V lookup: CDR1 LNHNV, CDR2 YYDKDF (reference sequence). Between the trimmed V and J ends, which lost 0 bases and 5 bases, there was a span of 4 bases. The CDR3 here is CATSRERETQYF. CDR3 DNA sequence: TGTGCCACCAGCAGAGAAAGGGAGACCCAGTACTTC.

On this clonotype itself: Its ends do not fully match the called genes, so a read error is possible. The chain joins TRBV20-1 to TRBJ1-1; no definite D call. There are 14 residues in the CDR3. Germline V gene lookup returns CDR1 DFQATT and CDR2 SNEGSKA (reference sequence). CDR3 nucleotide sequence: TGCAGTGCTAGACCAATAGGGATCTACACTGAAGCTTCCTTT. Translated: CSARPIGIYTEASF.

This clonotype was observed at least ten times. This sequence joins TRBV6-2 or TRBV6-3 and TRBJ2-2; maybe TRBD2 (6 bases). The CDR3 runs 12 residues. Germline CDR1 MNHEY, CDR2 SVGEGT. The CDR3 loop reads CIAVANTGELFF. CDR3 nucleotide sequence: TGTATAGCGGTGGCGAACACCGGGGAGCTGTTTTTT.

This clonotype was picked up many times. The V and J genes are TRBV12-3 or TRBV12-4 and TRBJ2-5; 7 bases map to TRBD2. Unmatched junction bases numbered 11, after V lost 3 bases and J lost 4 bases. The CDR3 length is 16 residues. The CDR3 sequence is CASSLARGGRGETQYF. As DNA, the CDR3 is TGTGCCAGCAGTTTGGCTCGCGGTGGGAGGGGAGAGACCCAGTACTTC.

CDR3 coding DNA: TGTGCCAGCAGCCCAGGGATATATGGCTACGAGCAGTACTTC. Its translation: CASSPGIYGYEQYF. The V gene is TRBV7-6, the J gene TRBJ2-7, with D possibly TRBD1 on 5 matching bases. Germline CDR1 SGHVS, CDR2 FNYEAQ. Deletions cut 5 bases from V and 3 bases from J, with 14 bases between. This CDR3 has 14 residues.

In this sample, this clonotype turned up many times. The rearrangement uses TRBV6-5 and TRBJ2-5; D gene uncertain. This CDR3 spans 13 amino acids. Per germline, CDR1 MNHEY and CDR2 SVGAGI. V lost 5 bases and J 4 bases, leaving 11 bases between the germline ends. The CDR3 region has the DNA TGTGCCAGCAGTACGTACCTCGGAGAGACCCAGTACTTC. Encoded protein: CASSTYLGETQYF.

This clonotype was seen repeatedly, ten times or more. This sequence joins TRBV6-9 and TRBJ2-7; perhaps TRBD1 as D (5 bases). Trimming removed 5 bases from V and 5 bases from J, with 19 bases in between. The CDR3 loop spans 15 amino acids. Per the germline V gene, CDR1 is MNHGY and CDR2 is SVAAGI. The CDR3 protein is CASSPSLGRGHEQYF. The CDR3 nucleotides read TGTGCCAGCAGTCCGTCTTTGGGGCGAGGTCACGAGCAGTACTTC.

The rearrangement joins TRBV27 to TRBJ2-3, with D possibly matching TRBD2 (5 bases). The CDR3 spans 13 residues. The germline V gene encodes CDR1 MNHEY and CDR2 SMNVEV (reference sequence). V was trimmed by 1 base and J by 6 bases, leaving 8 bases between them. CDR3 coding DNA: TGTGCCAGCAGTTTATGGTGGAGGGATACGCAGTATTTT. It codes for CASSLWWRDTQYF.

This clonotype was observed at least ten times. The chain joins TRBV3-1 to TRBJ1-1; D is ambiguous. This CDR3 contains 13 residues. Trimming shortened V by 4 bases and J by 5 bases, and 11 bases separated the two germline ends. CDR1 is LGHDT and CDR2 is YNNKEL in the germline V gene (reference sequence). CDR3 sequence: CASSLNGKTEAFF. CDR3 sequence (DNA): TGTGCCAGCAGCCTGAACGGGAAGACTGAAGCTTTCTTT. Full variable domain (outside the CDR3, taken from reference TRBV3-1 and TRBJ1-1): DTAVSQTPKYLVTQMGNDKSIKCEQNLGHDTMYWYKQDSKKFLKIMFSYNNKELIINETVPNRFSPKSPDKAHLNLHINSLELGDSAVYFCASSLNGKTEAFFGQGTRLTVV.

This clonotype was seen at least ten times. CDR3 nucleotides: TGTGCCAGCAGTCCGACTGGAGGGAGCGGCGAGCAGTACTTC. This translates into CASSPTGGSGEQYF. The V call is TRBV12-3 or TRBV12-4, the J call TRBJ2-7, with D tentatively TRBD2 (6 bases). CDR3 length: 14 residues. Trimming pared 5 bases from V and 6 bases from J, leaving 17 bases between.

This clonotype has at least ten counts. V gene TRBV28 combines with J gene TRBJ1-1, with D possibly being TRBD1 (5 bases). The germline V gene has CDR1 MDHEN and CDR2 SYDVKM. CDR3 size: 14 residues. The ends were cut back, 7 bases at V and 8 bases at J, with 20 bases in the middle. For the CDR3, the DNA is TGTGCCAGCATTACGTATGGGGCGGCCAAGGAAGCTTTCTTT. Translation gives CASITYGAAKEAFF.

The table lists this clonotype with many counts. The V and J genes are TRBV25-1 and TRBJ2-2, with D perhaps TRBD1 or TRBD2 (6 bases each). The CDR3 length is 16 residues. In germline, CDR1 is MGHDK, CDR2 SYGVNS. Trimming left V 0 bases short and J 2 bases short, with 10 bases between. The DNA for the CDR3 is TGTGCCAGCAGTGAATATGGGGGGCTTAACACCGGGGAGCTGTTTTTT. Translation: CASSEYGGLNTGELFF.

There are many counts of this clonotype. V is TRBV10-3 and J is TRBJ2-7; D may be TRBD1 (8 bases). The germline CDR1 and CDR2 sequences are ENHRY and SYGVKD. Trimming shortened V by 3 bases and J by 3 bases, and 33 bases separated the two germline ends. This CDR3 comprises 21 residues. The CDR3 region is CAISDSRSGKGGTGGVYEQYF. In DNA form, the CDR3 reads TGTGCCATCAGTGACAGTCGGAGCGGGAAGGGGGGGACAGGAGGGGTCTACGAGCAGTACTTC.